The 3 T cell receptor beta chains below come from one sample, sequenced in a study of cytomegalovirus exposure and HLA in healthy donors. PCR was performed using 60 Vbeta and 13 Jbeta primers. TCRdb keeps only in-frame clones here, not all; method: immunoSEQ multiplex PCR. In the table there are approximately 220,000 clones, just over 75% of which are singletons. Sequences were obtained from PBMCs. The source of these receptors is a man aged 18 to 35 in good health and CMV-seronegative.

CDR3 sequence reads: CASRPGQGKNEQFF. CDR3 sequence (DNA): TGTGCCAGCAGACCGGGACAGGGGAAGAATGAGCAGTTCTTC. J is TRBJ2-1 and V is TRBV6-1; 10 bases line up with TRBD1. CDR1 MNHNS and CDR2 SASEGT come from the germline V gene. CDR3 length equals 14 residues. Trimming at V came to 6 bases and at J to 7 bases, leaving 6 bases not matched to a gene.

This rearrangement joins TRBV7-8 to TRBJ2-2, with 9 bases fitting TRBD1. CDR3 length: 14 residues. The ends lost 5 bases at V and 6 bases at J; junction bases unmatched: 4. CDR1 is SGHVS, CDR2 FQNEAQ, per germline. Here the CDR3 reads CASSARTGAGELFF. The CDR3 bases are TGTGCCAGCAGCGCTCGGACAGGGGCCGGGGAGCTGTTTTTT. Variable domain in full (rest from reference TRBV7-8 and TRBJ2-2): GAGVSQSPRYKVAKRGQDVALRCDPISGHVSLFWYQQALGQGPEFLTYFQNEAQLDKSGLPSDRFFAERPEGSVSTLKIQRTQQEDSAVYLCASSARTGAGELFFGEGSRLTVL.

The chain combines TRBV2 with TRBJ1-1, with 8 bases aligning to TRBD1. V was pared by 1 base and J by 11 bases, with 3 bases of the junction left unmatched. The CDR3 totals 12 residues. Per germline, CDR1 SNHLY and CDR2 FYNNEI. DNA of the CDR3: TGTGCCAGCAGTGAAGGGACAGGGCGCGCTTTCTTT. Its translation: CASSEGTGRAFF.